A selection of T cell receptor beta chains follows, all from one sample in a study of T cell responses to AZD1222 COVID-19 vaccine. The data were produced by immunoSEQ multiplex PCR, yet TCRdb's version contains in-frame clones alone and is incomplete. The top ten hold 5.5% to 8% of the sample, which has just under 85,000 clones, approximately 87% seen once. Here the sequenced sample was peripheral blood, taken on day 0 of AZD1222 vaccination. Receptors originate from an adult in good health. CDR3s include the opening cysteine and the closing phenylalanine or tryptophan. Each record gives: V gene, J gene, D gene, clone size, CDR3 protein, CDR3 DNA. A D gene is named only where the DNA matches it firmly. Where a row states a size, it is once, few, many or the class of an expanded clone; other rows omit it.

TRBV7-9	TRBJ2-7	TRBD2	-	CASSLGTSGRFYEQYF	TGTGCCAGCAGCTTAGGGACTAGCGGGAGGTTCTACGAGCAGTACTTC
TRBV5-1	TRBJ1-5	-	-	CASSGGQPDQPQHF	TGCGCCAGCAGCGGTGGACAGCCCGATCAGCCCCAGCATTTT
TRBV5-4	TRBJ2-5	TRBD1	-	CASSFGQGDQETQYF	TGTGCCAGCAGCTTCGGACAGGGTGACCAAGAGACCCAGTACTTC
TRBV3-1/TRBV3-2	TRBJ2-4	TRBD2	-	CASSQDSGDSPKNIQYF	TGTGCCAGCAGCCAAGATAGCGGGGATAGCCCCAAAAACATTCAGTACTTC
TRBV18	TRBJ2-5	TRBD1	-	CASSGTGTGYRETQYF	TGTGCCAGCTCAGGAACCGGGACAGGGTATCGAGAGACCCAGTACTTC
TRBV2	TRBJ2-7	TRBD2	once	CASSGGLRSYEQYF	TGTGCCAGCAGTGGGGGACTAAGATCCTACGAGCAGTACTTC
TRBV29-1	TRBJ2-7	-	-	CSVASSYEQYF	TGCAGCGTTGCTTCCAGCTACGAGCAGTACTTC
TRBV12-3/TRBV12-4	TRBJ1-2	TRBD1	-	CASSLWDREGYTF	TGTGCCAGCAGTTTATGGGACAGGGAAGGCTACACCTTC
TRBV15	TRBJ1-1	-	-	CATSHYGVGTTEAFF	TGTGCCACCAGCCATTATGGGGTGGGGACTACTGAAGCTTTCTTT
TRBV27	TRBJ2-1	TRBD2	-	CASRTSGGYNEQFF	TGTGCCAGCAGGACTAGCGGGGGGTACAATGAGCAGTTCTTC
TRBV25-1	TRBJ1-5	-	-	CATSEGNQPQHF	TGTGCCACGAGTGAAGGCAATCAGCCCCAGCATTTT